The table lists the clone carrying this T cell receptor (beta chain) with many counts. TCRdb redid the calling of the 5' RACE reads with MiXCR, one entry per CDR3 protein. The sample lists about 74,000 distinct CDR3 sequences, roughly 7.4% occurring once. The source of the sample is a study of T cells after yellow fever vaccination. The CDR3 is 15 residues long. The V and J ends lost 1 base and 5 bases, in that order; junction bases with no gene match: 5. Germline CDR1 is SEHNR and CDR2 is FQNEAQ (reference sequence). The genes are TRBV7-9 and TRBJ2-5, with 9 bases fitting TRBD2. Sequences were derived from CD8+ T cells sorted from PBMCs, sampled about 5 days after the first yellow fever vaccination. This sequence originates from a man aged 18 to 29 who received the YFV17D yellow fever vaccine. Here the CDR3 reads CASSLGGGAMETQYF. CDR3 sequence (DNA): TGTGCCAGCAGCTTAGGCGGGGGGGCTATGGAGACCCAGTACTTC.